Presented here are 5 T cell receptor beta chains from one specimen sequenced in a study of T cell clonotyping in hematopoietic cell transplantation. Indicated time point: recipient sample about 28 days before transplant, after cytoreduction. The table came from immunoSEQ multiplex PCR; TCRdb's copy has only in-frame clones and leaves some out. The table records tens of thousands of clones, 90% to 97% of them present only once. The sample was peripheral blood mononuclear cells, taken before stem cell transplant. Every receptor here comes from a woman aged 45-65 years with acute myeloid leukemia. Some clones in this sample may be carry-over from other donors' samples.

The J gene is TRBJ1-4, the V gene TRBV30, with a weak D call TRBD1 (5 bases). This CDR3 contains 14 residues. Trimming shortened V by 6 bases and J by 7 bases, and 18 bases separated the two germline ends. Germline V gene lookup returns CDR1 GTSNPN and CDR2 SVGIG (reference sequence). The CDR3, as DNA: TGTGCCTGCTCGAGAACAGGAAACGGTGAAAAACTGTTTTTT. This sequence encodes CACSRTGNGEKLFF.

The chain recombines TRBV20-1 with TRBJ2-7; D ambiguous. Trimming took 2 bases from V and 3 from J, leaving 5 bases between them. The CDR3 has 11 amino acids. Germline loops: CDR1 DFQATT, CDR2 SNEGSKA (reference sequence). The CDR3 DNA reads TGCAGTGCTAGATCCAGCTACGAGCAGTACTTC. This codes for CSARSSYEQYF.

The genes are TRBV7-6 and TRBJ1-1, with a weak D call TRBD1 (6 bases). Trimming removed 0 bases at V and 3 bases at J, with 8 bases between. Per the germline V gene, CDR1 is SGHVS and CDR2 is FNYEAQ. CDR3 length: 14 residues. The CDR3 sequence is CASSLASGDTEAFF. DNA of the CDR3: TGTGCCAGCAGCTTAGCTTCAGGGGACACTGAAGCTTTCTTT.

The genes are TRBV25-1 and TRBJ1-2; possible D gene TRBD1, 5 bases. The CDR3 loop spans 17 amino acids. Trimming pared 5 bases from V and 1 base from J, leaving 20 bases between. The germline gives CDR1 MGHDK, CDR2 SYGVNS. The CDR3 reads CASSIPSWGPINYGYTF. CDR3 DNA: TGTGCCAGCAGTATTCCTTCGTGGGGACCAATTAACTATGGCTACACCTTC.

V and J are TRBV6-5 and TRBJ2-6; D is possibly TRBD1 (6 bases). The CDR3 extends over 15 amino acids. Between the trimmed V and J ends, which lost 6 bases and 1 base, there was a span of 10 bases. Germline V gives CDR1 MNHEY, CDR2 SVGAGI. The CDR3 DNA follows: TGTGCCAGCAGCTCCGACAGGTCTGGGGCCAACGTCCTGACTTTC. Translating gives CASSSDRSGANVLTF.